The 14 T cell receptor beta chains presented below share a single source sample, sequenced in a study of siplizumab effects on memory and regulatory T cells (dated by TCRdb to the late 2010s). The library was generated by the immunoSEQ multiplex PCR assay. TCRdb carries this immuneACCESS record with in-frame sequences only. Its versions omit some clonotypes, under half of them owing to an unresolved V gene in the studies checked, with the rest unexplained. The table for this sample lists about 110,000 clones; 92% of them were counted only once. 1.3% of the sample is held by the ten biggest clonotypes. Input material: CD4+ T cells sorted from blood. These receptors were taken from a human donor in good health.

The chain employs TRBV5-1 and TRBJ1-4, with D perhaps matching TRBD1 (5 bases). This CDR3 contains 16 residues. Germline CDR1 is SGHRS and CDR2 is YFSETQ. Trimming took off 5 bases at V and 0 bases at J, with 14 bases between the two ends. The CDR3 here is CASREGLLATNEKLFF. The CDR3 region has the DNA TGCGCCAGCAGAGAGGGACTCCTTGCAACTAATGAAAAACTGTTTTTT. Complete variable domain (other parts from reference TRBV5-1 and TRBJ1-4): KAGVTQTPRYLIKTRGQQVTLSCSPISGHRSVSWYQQTPGQGLQFLFEYFSETQRNKGNFPGRFSGRQFSNSRSEMNVSTLELGDSALYLCASREGLLATNEKLFFGSGTQLSVL.

The gene calls are TRBV7-2 and TRBJ1-2, with D perhaps matching TRBD1 (5 bases). The CDR3 is 14 amino acids. From germline, CDR1 is SGHTA and CDR2 FQGNSA. V was cut by 5 bases and J by 7 bases, with 17 bases left in between. The DNA of the CDR3 is TGTGCCAGCAGCCTAGGGGAGGGGAACGGTGGCTACACCTTC. As protein: CASSLGEGNGGYTF.

This clone has just one count. The rearrangement links TRBV5-1 to TRBJ2-4; 10 bases align to TRBD2. There are 14 residues in the CDR3. V shed 1 base, J shed 10 bases, and the junction held 5 bases outside the gene matches. Germline loops: CDR1 SGHRS, CDR2 YFSETQ. CDR3 in amino acids: CASSLTSGEGIQYF. The DNA of the CDR3 is TGCGCCAGCAGCTTGACTAGCGGGGAGGGGATTCAGTACTTC. Combining the CDR3 with reference TRBV5-1 and TRBJ2-4 gives the whole variable domain KAGVTQTPRYLIKTRGQQVTLSCSPISGHRSVSWYQQTPGQGLQFLFEYFSETQRNKGNFPGRFSGRQFSNSRSEMNVSTLELGDSALYLCASSLTSGEGIQYFGAGTRLSVL.

Here the CDR3 DNA reads TGTGCCAGTAGTATGGGACTCCGCGACGCAGATACGCAGTATTTT. Translating gives CASSMGLRDADTQYF. The chain has TRBV19 and TRBJ2-3, with D perhaps matching TRBD2 (6 bases). Per the germline V gene, CDR1 is LNHDA and CDR2 is SQIVND (reference sequence). V gave up 3 bases and J gave up 4 bases, with 14 bases separating them. The CDR3 consists of 15 residues.

This clone was seen only a few times. V and J are TRBV5-8 and TRBJ1-4; D unresolved. Germline CDR1 and CDR2: SGHTS and YDEGEE. Deletions cut 0 bases from V and 0 bases from J, with 9 bases between. The CDR3 totals 16 residues. CDR3 nucleotides: TGTGCCAGCAGCTTGGGGTCACTTCCAACTAATGAAAAACTGTTTTTT. Translated: CASSLGSLPTNEKLFF.

The chain employs TRBV5-4 and TRBJ2-1; the match to TRBD1 covers 8 bases. J lost 7 bases, V lost 4 bases, and 7 bases had no gene match. The CDR3 spans 14 residues. CDR1 and CDR2 from the germline V gene are SGHNT and YYREEE (reference sequence). The CDR3 coding sequence is TGTGCCAGCAGCCCGGGACAGGAGTATAATGAGCAGTTCTTC. It yields the protein CASSPGQEYNEQFF.

The chain is built from TRBV29-1 and TRBJ1-1; unclear D gene. Germline V gene lookup returns CDR1 SQVTM and CDR2 ANQGSEA. V was trimmed by 4 bases and J by 10 bases, leaving 16 bases between them. CDR3 length: 12 residues. CDR3 nucleotides: TGCAGCGTTGCCGTCCCCGACCTGGGAGCTTTCTTT. Its protein product is CSVAVPDLGAFF.

The chain combines TRBV19 with TRBJ2-2; D gene uncertain. Deletions cut 6 bases from V and 6 bases from J, with 17 bases between. The germline CDR1 and CDR2 sequences are LNHDA and SQIVND (reference sequence). The CDR3 runs 15 residues. CDR3 DNA sequence: TGTGCCAGTAGCCCTTTAAACGCCAAACCCGGGGAGCTGTTTTTT. Amino acid sequence: CASSPLNAKPGELFF.

V and J are TRBV11-1 and TRBJ1-1; D may be TRBD1 (5 bases). Trimming took off 5 bases at V and 6 bases at J, with 13 bases between the two ends. The CDR3 spans 13 residues. Germline lookup yields CDR1 SGHAT and CDR2 FQDESV (reference sequence). The CDR3 DNA follows: TGTGCCAGCAGCCACGCCAGGGTGGCTGAAGCTTTCTTT. Residues: CASSHARVAEAFF.

The chain employs TRBV18 and TRBJ2-2, with 7 bases that match TRBD1. This CDR3 region has 16 residues. Germline CDR1 and CDR2: KGHSH and LQKENI. V was clipped by 4 bases and J by 5 bases; unmatched bases: 10. CDR3 sequence: CASSLWTGSSTGELFF. CDR3 in DNA: TGTGCCAGCTCACTATGGACAGGATCATCAACCGGGGAGCTGTTTTTT.

The rearrangement joins TRBV6-5 to TRBJ2-7; no firm D call. V shed 0 bases and J shed 2 bases, with 11 bases lying between them. The CDR3 has 15 amino acids. In germline, CDR1 is MNHEY, CDR2 SVGAGI. DNA for the CDR3: TGTGCCAGCAGTTACTCGTTTGTAGACACCTACGAGCAGTACTTC. Its protein product is CASSYSFVDTYEQYF.

Worth noting for this clone: The junction departs from the called germline gene at one end, perhaps through a read error. The V and J genes are TRBV19 and TRBJ2-5; D is possibly TRBD1 (5 bases). Germline V gene sequence: CDR1 LNHDA, CDR2 SQIVND (reference sequence). This CDR3 spans 16 amino acids. CDR3 region: CASSKGDRAHQETQYF. The DNA of the CDR3 is TGTGCCAGTTCAAAAGGGGATAGGGCCCACCAGGAGACCCAGTACTTC.

This rearrangement joins TRBV19 to TRBJ2-2; no clear D gene. V was clipped by 4 bases and J by 0 bases, with 9 bases between them. From germline, CDR1 is LNHDA and CDR2 SQIVND (reference sequence). This CDR3 has 15 amino acids. The CDR3 reads CASSTRPANTGELFF. The CDR3 DNA follows: TGTGCCAGTAGTACCCGCCCCGCGAACACCGGGGAGCTGTTTTTT.

CDR3 residues: CASSFVYGGTGNTIYF. The CDR3 nucleotides read TGTGCCAGCAGCTTCGTATACGGGGGTACTGGAAACACCATATATTTT. V gene TRBV11-2 combines with J gene TRBJ1-3; weak D call: TRBD1 (5 bases). This CDR3 has 16 amino acids. Trimming pared 3 bases from V and 2 bases from J, leaving 14 bases between. Germline values: CDR1 SGHAT, CDR2 FQNNGV.